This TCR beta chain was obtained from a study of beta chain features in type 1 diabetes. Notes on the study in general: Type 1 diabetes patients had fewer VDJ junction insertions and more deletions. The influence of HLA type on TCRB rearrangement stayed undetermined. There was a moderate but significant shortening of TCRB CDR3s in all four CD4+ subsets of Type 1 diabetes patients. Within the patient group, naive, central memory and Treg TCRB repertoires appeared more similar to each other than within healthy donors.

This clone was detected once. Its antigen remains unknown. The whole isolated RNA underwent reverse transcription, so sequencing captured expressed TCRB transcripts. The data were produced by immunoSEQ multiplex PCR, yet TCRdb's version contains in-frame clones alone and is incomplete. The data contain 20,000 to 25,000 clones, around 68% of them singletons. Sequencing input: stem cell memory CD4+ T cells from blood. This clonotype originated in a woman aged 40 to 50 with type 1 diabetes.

CDR3 sequence reads: CAIRSGSTNEKLFF. For the CDR3, the DNA is TGTGCCATCAGGTCCGGGTCAACTAATGAAAAACTGTTTTTT. The chain recombines TRBV10-3 with TRBJ1-4; no firm D call. Germline V gives CDR1 ENHRY, CDR2 SYGVKD. Trimming took off 6 bases at V and 0 bases at J, with 8 bases between the two ends. The CDR3 length is 14 residues.